The 32 T cell receptor beta chains listed next were all sequenced from one sample in a study of post-analysis software for immune sequencing data. Study-level results: Compared with controls, patients had more of 4 to 6 TRBV segments, including TRBV5-6, TRBV5-1 and TRBV20-1.

Antigen specificity for these receptors is unknown. The TCR beta cDNA libraries contained unique molecular identifiers. TCRdb reprocessed the PCR reads with MiXCR, giving one entry per CDR3 protein. The table has 820,000 or so distinct CDR3 sequences, roughly 50% seen once; the top ten hold about 4.8%. The sample was blood. The receptors were gathered from a girl aged 10 to 17 with multiple sclerosis.

This chain connects TRBV7-9 to TRBJ2-1; 10 positions agree with TRBD2. CDR1 is SEHNR and CDR2 is FQNEAQ in the germline V gene (reference sequence). The CDR3 has 16 amino acids. V shed 2 bases and J 8 bases; nucleotides not matched to a gene: 9. CDR3 amino acids: CASSLLAGAYRDEQFF. The CDR3 region has the DNA TGTGCCAGCAGCTTACTAGCGGGAGCCTACAGAGATGAGCAGTTCTTC.

This clonotype was detected only a few times. The chain carries TRBV12-3 or TRBV12-4 and TRBJ2-7; 7 nucleotides align to TRBD2. V lost 6 bases, J lost 3 bases, and 11 bases stayed unmatched. This CDR3 has 15 residues. DNA for the CDR3: TGTGCCAGCAGCCCATGGGGGAGGGGCGACTACGAGCAGTACTTC. As protein: CASSPWGRGDYEQYF.

The table lists this clonotype with a few counts. This rearrangement joins TRBV21-1 to TRBJ2-4; the DNA was not compared with TRBD1, the D call given in the table. TRBV21-1 is flagged as a pseudogene. This CDR3 is built from 15 residues. CDR3 sequence (DNA): TGTGCCAGCAGCGGGGGGGGAGACAGAGGGAACATTCAGTACTTC. Translating gives CASSGGGDRGNIQYF.

In this sample, this clonotype turned up a few times. J is TRBJ2-1 and V is TRBV5-1; 13 nucleotides match TRBD2. The germline CDR1 and CDR2 sequences are SGHRS and YFSETQ. Losses at the gene ends were 4 bases for V and 1 base for J; bases not matched to a gene: 11. The CDR3 length is 19 residues. This CDR3 reads CASSPNGLAGDPSYNEQFF. CDR3 in DNA: TGCGCCAGCAGCCCGAATGGACTAGCGGGAGACCCATCCTACAATGAGCAGTTCTTC.

The V gene is TRBV6-5, the J gene TRBJ1-4; D gene uncertain. Germline V gene sequence: CDR1 MNHEY, CDR2 SVGAGI. The germline V and J ends were trimmed by 7 bases and 5 bases, with 17 bases remaining between them. The CDR3 has 15 amino acids. The CDR3 spells CASMPRPDGNEKLFF. The CDR3 bases are TGTGCCAGCATGCCCAGGCCAGACGGGAATGAAAAACTGTTTTTT.

This clonotype was counted a few times. The chain joins TRBV7-2 to TRBJ2-7; a weak D match, TRBD2 (5 bases). Germline CDR1 SGHTA, CDR2 FQGNSA. V dropped 1 base and J dropped 6 bases, with 10 bases sitting between them. CDR3 length: 13 residues. CDR3 residues: CASSLGPGSEQYF. Here the CDR3 DNA reads TGTGCCAGCAGCTTAGGTCCGGGGTCCGAGCAGTACTTC.

This clonotype came up a few times. The chain uses TRBV5-1 and TRBJ2-6; no clear D gene. Trimming cost V 4 bases and J 1 base, with 6 bases left between them. Germline V gene data show CDR1 as SGHRS and CDR2 as YFSETQ. The CDR3 consists of 14 residues. The CDR3 spells CASSQVSGANVLTF. For the CDR3, the DNA is TGCGCCAGCAGCCAAGTTTCTGGGGCCAACGTCCTGACTTTC. Based on the CDR3 plus reference TRBV5-1 and TRBJ2-6, the full variable domain is KAGVTQTPRYLIKTRGQQVTLSCSPISGHRSVSWYQQTPGQGLQFLFEYFSETQRNKGNFPGRFSGRQFSNSRSEMNVSTLELGDSALYLCASSQVSGANVLTFGAGSRLTVL.

V and J are TRBV7-9 and TRBJ1-2, with D hard to call. The CDR3 consists of 15 residues. The germline V gene encodes CDR1 SEHNR and CDR2 FQNEAQ (reference sequence). V was cut by 1 base and J by 8 bases, with 17 bases left in between. DNA of the CDR3: TGTGCCAGCAGCTTAGGAGCAGCTATAATGGGGGGCTACACCTTC. It is translated as CASSLGAAIMGGYTF. The full variable domain, with the rest looked up from reference TRBV7-9 and TRBJ1-2, is DTGVSQNPRHKITKRGQNVTFRCDPISEHNRLYWYRQTLGQGPEFLTYFQNEAQLEKSRLLSDRFSAERPKGSFSTLEIQRTEQGDSAMYLCASSLGAAIMGGYTFGSGTRLTVV.

This clonotype was counted only a few times. J is TRBJ2-7 and V is TRBV7-9; 14 bases match TRBD2. There are 16 residues in the CDR3. Looked up from germline, CDR1 is SEHNR and CDR2 is FQNEAQ (reference sequence). Trimming at V came to 4 bases and at J to 2 bases, leaving 4 bases not matched to a gene. The CDR3 sequence: CASSSLTSGGAYEQYF. In DNA form, the CDR3 reads TGTGCCAGCAGCTCGTTGACTAGCGGGGGGGCCTACGAGCAGTACTTC.

The chain carries TRBV20-1 and TRBJ2-1; tentative D call: TRBD1 (5 bases). Trimming shortened V by 0 bases and J by 2 bases, and 11 bases separated the two germline ends. Germline V lookup: CDR1 DFQATT, CDR2 SNEGSKA (reference sequence). This CDR3 comprises 15 residues. The CDR3 nucleotides are TGCAGTGCTAGAGATCGGGCAGGGACCTACAATGAGCAGTTCTTC. Protein sequence: CSARDRAGTYNEQFF.

This rearrangement joins TRBV7-2 to TRBJ2-7; 9 nucleotides match TRBD2. V dropped 5 bases and J dropped 2; count of bases not matched to a gene: 7. The CDR3 has 15 amino acids. Per the germline V gene, CDR1 is SGHTA and CDR2 is FQGNSA. The CDR3 reads CASSPLAGATYEQYF. The DNA for the CDR3 is TGTGCCAGCAGCCCCTTAGCGGGGGCCACCTACGAGCAGTACTTC.

The chain couples TRBV12-3 or TRBV12-4 to TRBJ1-5, with D perhaps matching TRBD1 (5 bases). The CDR3 contains 15 residues. V lost 4 bases, J lost 2 bases, and 12 bases lay in between. The CDR3 DNA is TGTGCCAGCAGTTGGGGCCAGAGTGGCAATCAGCCCCAGCATTTT. Translating gives CASSWGQSGNQPQHF.

The table lists this clonotype with a few counts. The CDR3 protein is CASSLREGLETQYF. For the CDR3, the DNA is TGTGCCAGCAGCTTACGGGAGGGTCTGGAGACCCAGTACTTC. The V gene is TRBV7-2, the J gene TRBJ2-5; the match to TRBD2 covers 8 bases. Germline trimming cut 2 bases from V and 5 bases from J; bases unmatched to any gene: 4. Germline loops: CDR1 SGHTA, CDR2 FQGNSA. The CDR3 is 14 residues long.

This chain links TRBV5-1 with TRBJ2-3; tentative D call: TRBD2 (5 bases). The V and J ends lost 2 bases and 5 bases respectively, with 12 bases between them. The CDR3 totals 14 residues. CDR1 is SGHRS and CDR2 is YFSETQ in the germline V gene. The CDR3 DNA sequence: TGCGCCAGCAGCTTAGGGAGAGATGGAGATACGCAGTATTTT. Residues: CASSLGRDGDTQYF.

This clonotype was seen only a few times. The gene calls are TRBV24-1 and TRBJ2-1, with D possibly being TRBD1 (6 bases). V was shortened by 3 bases and J by 8 bases, with 13 bases between the two germline ends. This CDR3 region has 14 residues. Germline lookup yields CDR1 KGHDR and CDR2 SFDVKD. This CDR3 is CATSDLGAADEQFF. The DNA of the CDR3 is TGTGCCACCAGTGATCTGGGGGCCGCCGATGAGCAGTTCTTC.

V usage is TRBV7-9 and J usage is TRBJ2-1; TRBD1 matches at 8 bases. The CDR3 contains 14 residues. The J segment lost 6 bases and the V segment lost 5 bases, leaving 6 bases of the junction unmatched. Germline V gene lookup returns CDR1 SEHNR and CDR2 FQNEAQ (reference sequence). The CDR3 protein is CASSDRGLSNEQFF. The CDR3 DNA is TGTGCCAGCAGCGACAGGGGCTTAAGCAATGAGCAGTTCTTC. The full variable domain, completed using reference TRBV7-9 and TRBJ2-1, is DTGVSQNPRHKITKRGQNVTFRCDPISEHNRLYWYRQTLGQGPEFLTYFQNEAQLEKSRLLSDRFSAERPKGSFSTLEIQRTEQGDSAMYLCASSDRGLSNEQFFGPGTRLTVL.

The chain combines TRBV20-1 with TRBJ2-1, with D uncertain. CDR3 length: 13 residues. V was cut by 7 bases and J by 4 bases, with 14 bases left in between. CDR1 DFQATT and CDR2 SNEGSKA come from the germline V gene (reference sequence). CDR3 sequence (DNA): TGCAGTGTATCTTCTCCCGGGTACAATGAGCAGTTCTTC. It is translated as CSVSSPGYNEQFF.

The genes are TRBV28 and TRBJ2-3; 7 positions agree with TRBD2. CDR3 length: 16 residues. J was trimmed by 9 bases and V by 5 bases; bases with no gene match: 17. The germline gives CDR1 MDHEN, CDR2 SYDVKM. This chain's CDR3 is CASSPLAGAPPNTQYF. The CDR3 DNA is TGTGCCAGCAGTCCTTTAGCGGGTGCCCCCCCCAACACGCAGTATTTT.

The gene calls are TRBV6-6 and TRBJ2-7, with TRBD2 matching over 9 bases. With 6 bases clipped from V and 0 bases from J, the junction kept 3 bases outside the gene matches. From germline, CDR1 is MNHNY and CDR2 SVGAGI (reference sequence). CDR3 size: 14 residues. DNA of the CDR3: TGTGCCAGCAGGTATAGCGGGAGCTCCTACGAGCAGTACTTC. This gives the protein CASRYSGSSYEQYF.

The genes are TRBV7-2 and TRBJ2-5; D might be TRBD2 (5 bases). This CDR3 is 13 amino acids long. From germline, CDR1 is SGHTA and CDR2 FQGNSA. Trimming shortened V by 4 bases and J by 3 bases, and 9 bases separated the two germline ends. CDR3 in DNA: TGTGCCAGCAGCTGGACTGTCGAAGAGACCCAGTACTTC. This codes for CASSWTVEETQYF.

This sequence joins TRBV28 and TRBJ2-6, with D unresolved. V was trimmed by 5 bases and J by 2 bases, leaving 10 bases between them. From germline, CDR1 is MDHEN and CDR2 SYDVKM. CDR3 length: 15 residues. The chain's CDR3 is CASSPGVTGANVLTF. Written as DNA, the CDR3 is TGTGCCAGCAGTCCTGGGGTGACTGGGGCCAACGTCCTGACTTTC.

The V and J genes are TRBV27 and TRBJ2-5; TRBD1 is a possible D gene (5 bases). V was shortened by 0 bases and J by 5 bases, with 10 bases between the two germline ends. CDR1 and CDR2 (germline): MNHEY, SMNVEV (reference sequence). This CDR3 spans 14 amino acids. CDR3 in amino acids: CASSLSWGRETQYF. CDR3 DNA: TGTGCCAGCAGTTTATCATGGGGCCGGGAGACCCAGTACTTC.

The chain is built from TRBV3-1 and TRBJ2-3; TRBD2 matches 13 bases. V shed 4 bases and J 6 bases; nucleotides not matched to a gene: 10. The V gene's germline CDR1 is LGHDT and CDR2 YNNKEL (reference sequence). This CDR3 region has 17 residues. The CDR3 here is CASSLRTSGSRTDTQYF. For the CDR3, the DNA is TGTGCCAGCAGCCTAAGGACTAGCGGGAGTCGAACCGATACGCAGTATTTT.

The V call is TRBV7-2, the J call TRBJ2-7; 9 bases are shared with TRBD2. With 1 base clipped from V and 5 bases from J, the junction kept 6 bases outside the gene matches. Per the germline V gene, CDR1 is SGHTA and CDR2 is FQGNSA. The CDR3 sequence is 15 residues long. CDR3 DNA: TGTGCCAGCAGCTTAGTGAGCGGGAGGATGAACGAGCAGTACTTC. Protein product: CASSLVSGRMNEQYF.

The V call is TRBV5-1, the J call TRBJ2-7; 8 nucleotides agree with TRBD2. The CDR3 consists of 14 residues. Unmatched junction bases numbered 6, after V lost 4 bases and J lost 3 bases. Germline V CDR1 and CDR2: SGHRS, YFSETQ. CDR3 in amino acids: CASSPGLVGYEQYF. CDR3 bases: TGCGCCAGCAGCCCGGGACTAGTCGGCTACGAGCAGTACTTC.

This chain connects TRBV7-2 to TRBJ1-2; D remains unclear. The V and J ends lost 1 base and 6 bases respectively, with 15 bases between them. CDR1 is SGHTA and CDR2 is FQGNSA in the germline V gene. CDR3 size: 15 residues. The CDR3 DNA sequence: TGTGCCAGCAGCTTAGGACTCTGGCAGGAAGATGGCTACACCTTC. It codes for CASSLGLWQEDGYTF.

CDR3 nucleotide sequence: TGTGCCAGCAGTACGACTAGCGGGAGTACCCATGAGCAGTTCTTC. Its translation: CASSTTSGSTHEQFF. The chain links TRBV6-4 to TRBJ2-1, with 12 bases identical to TRBD2. CDR1 MRHNA and CDR2 SNTAGT come from the germline V gene. The junction had 7 bases not matched to a gene; V was cut back by 5 bases and J by 8 bases. The CDR3 is 15 amino acids.

This chain joins TRBV6-1 and TRBJ1-5; D gene uncertain. This CDR3 is 11 amino acids long. Trimming left V 4 bases short and J 9 bases short, with 7 bases between. Per germline, CDR1 MNHNS and CDR2 SASEGT. As DNA, the CDR3 is TGTGCCAGCAGTGTATTGGGGCCCCAGCATTTT. Its protein is CASSVLGPQHF.

The chain is built from TRBV9 and TRBJ1-6, with a possible D match to TRBD1 (5 bases). The CDR3 has 14 residues. V was cut by 1 base and J by 12 bases, with 14 bases left in between. The germline CDR1 and CDR2 sequences are SGDLS and YYNGEE. The CDR3 is CASSVTQEGLPLHF. The CDR3 DNA sequence: TGTGCCAGCAGCGTAACACAGGAGGGTCTACCCCTCCACTTT.

This clonotype was observed a handful of times. The V and J genes are TRBV7-3 and TRBJ2-1, with D tentatively TRBD1 or TRBD2 (5 bases each). Germline-derived CDR1 and CDR2 are SGHTA and FQGTGA. The CDR3 is 16 amino acids. Trimming removed 5 bases from V and 2 bases from J, with 16 bases in between. CDR3 sequence: CASSLIGTGPYNEQFF. CDR3 nucleotide sequence: TGTGCCAGCAGCCTAATCGGGACCGGACCCTACAATGAGCAGTTCTTC.

The CDR3 nucleotides are TGCAGTGCTGGATCGCCCTTTACAGGCGGAACTAATGAAAAACTGTTTTTT. Protein: CSAGSPFTGGTNEKLFF. The chain links TRBV20-1 to TRBJ1-4; D is possibly TRBD1 (5 bases). Trimming cost V 5 bases and J 1 base, with 20 bases left between them. The germline V gene has CDR1 DFQATT and CDR2 SNEGSKA (reference sequence). The CDR3 has 17 residues.

The chain has TRBV5-6 and TRBJ2-5, with 7 nucleotides matching TRBD1. Germline CDR1 is SGHDT and CDR2 is YYEEEE. V was clipped by 7 bases and J by 2 bases; unmatched bases: 11. The CDR3 is made up of 15 amino acids. The CDR3 loop reads CASRLPGTEQETQYF. The CDR3, as DNA: TGTGCCAGCCGCCTACCAGGGACAGAACAAGAGACCCAGTACTTC.